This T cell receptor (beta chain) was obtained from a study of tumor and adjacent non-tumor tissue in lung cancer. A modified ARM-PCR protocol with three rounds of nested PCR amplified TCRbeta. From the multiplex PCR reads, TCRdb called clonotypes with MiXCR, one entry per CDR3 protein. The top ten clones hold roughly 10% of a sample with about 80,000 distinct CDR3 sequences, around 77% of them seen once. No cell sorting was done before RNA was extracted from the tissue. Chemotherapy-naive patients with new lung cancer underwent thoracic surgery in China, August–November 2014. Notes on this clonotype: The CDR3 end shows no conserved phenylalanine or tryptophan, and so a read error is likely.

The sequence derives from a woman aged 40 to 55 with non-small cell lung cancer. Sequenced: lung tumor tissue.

The CDR3 sequence: CVSSLEGILAFS. DNA for the CDR3: TGTGTCAGCAGCTTAGAGGGGATACTGGCTTTCTCT. This sequence joins TRBV11-2 and TRBJ1-1; weak D call: TRBD1 (5 bases). Germline V gene lookup returns CDR1 SGHAT and CDR2 FQNNGV. This CDR3 spans 12 amino acids.